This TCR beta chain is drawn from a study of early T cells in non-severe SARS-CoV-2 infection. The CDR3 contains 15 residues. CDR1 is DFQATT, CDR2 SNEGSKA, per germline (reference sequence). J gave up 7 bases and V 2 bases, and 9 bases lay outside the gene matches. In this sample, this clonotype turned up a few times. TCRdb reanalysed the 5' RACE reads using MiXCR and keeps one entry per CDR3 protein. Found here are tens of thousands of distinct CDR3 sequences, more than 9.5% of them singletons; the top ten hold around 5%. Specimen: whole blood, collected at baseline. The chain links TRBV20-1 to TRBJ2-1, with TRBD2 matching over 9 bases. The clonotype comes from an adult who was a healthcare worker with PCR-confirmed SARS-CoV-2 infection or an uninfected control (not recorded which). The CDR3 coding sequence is TGCAGTGCTAGATCGATAGCGGGAGATCGGAATGAGCAGTTCTTC. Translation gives CSARSIAGDRNEQFF.